Listed here are 30 T cell receptor beta chains from one sample, sequenced in a study of blood T cell repertoires in COVID-19. TCRdb's copy holds only in-frame clones and misses some; the assay was immunoSEQ multiplex PCR. The repertoire holds roughly 190,000 clones, with 84% as singletons. Material: peripheral blood. These TCRs come from a woman in her sixties or seventies with active or convalescent COVID-19.

CDR3 coding DNA: TGTGCCAGTAGTACGGCAGGATTGGGCGTGAACACTGAAGCTTTCTTT. Amino acid sequence: CASSTAGLGVNTEAFF. V is TRBV19 and J is TRBJ1-1; D remains ambiguous. Trimming cost V 4 bases and J 0 bases, with 15 bases left between them. Germline-derived CDR1 and CDR2 are LNHDA and SQIVND (reference sequence). This CDR3 has 16 amino acids.

This clone was detected a few times. This chain connects TRBV14 to TRBJ1-1; D call uncertain. Germline V gene data show CDR1 as SGHDN and CDR2 as FVKESK. The CDR3 runs 10 residues. Trimming took off 6 bases at V and 5 bases at J, with 4 bases between the two ends. The CDR3 here is CASSVTEAFF. Here the CDR3 DNA reads TGTGCCAGCAGTGTAACTGAAGCTTTCTTT.

This clone appeared once. The V and J genes are TRBV9 and TRBJ2-5, with a possible D match to TRBD1 (6 bases). Trimming stripped 4 bases from V and 5 bases from J, with 12 bases between. This CDR3 contains 13 residues. Germline CDR1 and CDR2: SGDLS and YYNGEE. The CDR3 DNA is TGTGCCAGCAGCTCACAGGGTCAGGAGACCCAGTACTTC. It translates to CASSSQGQETQYF.

The chain has TRBV19 and TRBJ2-7; D remains ambiguous. The germline V gene encodes CDR1 LNHDA and CDR2 SQIVND (reference sequence). The ends were cut back, 3 bases at V and 4 bases at J, with 10 bases in the middle. The CDR3 is 13 amino acids. This CDR3 reads CASSIAAGYEQYF. The CDR3 bases are TGTGCCAGTAGTATCGCGGCTGGATACGAGCAGTACTTC.

The gene calls are TRBV6-5 and TRBJ1-6; TRBD1 aligns across 8 bases. The CDR3 runs to 15 residues. The V segment lost 7 bases and the J segment 11 bases; nucleotides outside the gene matches: 13. The germline V gene has CDR1 MNHEY and CDR2 SVGAGI. Here the CDR3 DNA reads TGTGCCAGCACCTACCAGGGGGCAGAGGGGCCACCCCTCCACTTT. This translates into CASTYQGAEGPPLHF.

V gene TRBV11-1 combines with J gene TRBJ1-2, with D perhaps TRBD1 (6 bases). In germline, CDR1 is SGHAT, CDR2 FQDESV (reference sequence). The CDR3 is 13 residues long. V lost 3 bases and J 3 bases, leaving 8 bases between the germline ends. The CDR3 nucleotides are TGTGCCAGCAGCTTGTCAGGGGACTATGGCTACACCTTC. Translated, it gives CASSLSGDYGYTF. Full variable domain (rest looked up from reference TRBV11-1 and TRBJ1-2): EAEVAQSPRYKITEKSQAVAFWCDPISGHATLYWYRQILGQGPELLVQFQDESVVDDSQLPKDRFSAERLKGVDSTLKIQPAELGDSAMYLCASSLSGDYGYTFGSGTRLTVV.

This clone occurred once. V and J are TRBV7-8 and TRBJ2-5, with TRBD2 as a possible D gene (5 bases). Per the germline V gene, CDR1 is SGHVS and CDR2 is FQNEAQ. V was pared by 2 bases and J by 1 base, with 8 bases between. The CDR3 has 14 residues. CDR3 in amino acids: CASSLTLVQETQYF. In DNA, the CDR3 is TGTGCCAGCAGCTTAACACTAGTCCAAGAGACCCAGTACTTC.

This clone showed up just a few times. Likely a read error: the CDR3 ends without its conserved phenylalanine or tryptophan. The DNA is omitted, as the CDR3 cannot be located on it reliably, and the CDR3 follows TCRdb's listing. The chain joins TRBV5-1 to TRBJ2-2; the table's D call, TRBD2, was not checked against the DNA. The CDR3 length equals 13 residues, ends included. The germline V gene encodes CDR1 SGHRS and CDR2 YFSETQ. The CDR3 sequence: CASSLDICGSGRN.

V gene TRBV3-1 (or the pseudogene TRBV3-2) combines with J gene TRBJ1-1; 9 positions match TRBD1. Germline CDR1 and CDR2: LGHDT and YNNKEL (reference sequence). This CDR3 has 15 residues. Losses at the gene ends were 2 bases for V and 5 bases for J; bases not matched to a gene: 6. The CDR3 sequence: CASSQQTGGWTEAFF. The DNA of the CDR3 is TGTGCCAGCAGCCAACAAACAGGGGGCTGGACTGAAGCTTTCTTT.

CDR3 sequence (DNA): TGTGCCAGCAGTGAAGCGTTAGGACAGGGCTCCTCTGGAAACACCATATATTTT. Its protein is CASSEALGQGSSGNTIYF. The chain combines TRBV6-1 with TRBJ1-3; 8 bases line up with TRBD1. Germline CDR1 and CDR2: MNHNS and SASEGT. The CDR3 totals 18 residues. The trim removed 0 bases at V and 0 bases at J, leaving 7 bases unmatched.

The chain employs TRBV18 and TRBJ2-1; 9 bases are shared with TRBD2. V lost 3 bases and J lost 7; bases outside the gene matches: 7. This CDR3 has 15 residues. Germline CDR1 KGHSH, CDR2 LQKENI. The CDR3 region has the DNA TGTGCCAGCTCACCCCCCGGGACTAGCAGGAATGAGCAGTTCTTC. This codes for CASSPPGTSRNEQFF. The full variable domain, completed using reference TRBV18 and TRBJ2-1, is NAGVMQNPRHLVRRRGQEARLRCSPMKGHSHVYWYRQLPEEGLKFMVYLQKENIIDESGMPKERFSAEFPKEGPSILRIQQVVRGDSAAYFCASSPPGTSRNEQFFGPGTRLTVL.

This chain links TRBV2 with TRBJ1-6, with a possible D match to TRBD1 (5 bases). The CDR3 is made up of 15 amino acids. The germline V gene encodes CDR1 SNHLY and CDR2 FYNNEI. V was cut by 4 bases and J by 6 bases, with 13 bases left in between. The CDR3 spells CASSVVGEGNSPLHF. The CDR3 nucleotides are TGTGCCAGCAGTGTGGTAGGGGAAGGTAATTCACCCCTCCACTTT.

The chain joins TRBV19 to TRBJ1-4, with a weak D call TRBD1 (6 bases). This CDR3 is built from 15 residues. Germline V gives CDR1 LNHDA, CDR2 SQIVND (reference sequence). Between the trimmed V and J ends, which lost 8 bases and 8 bases, there was a span of 21 bases. CDR3 in DNA: TGTGCCAGTGGGACAAGGCATGACGGCAACGAAAAACTGTTTTTT. Residues: CASGTRHDGNEKLFF.

This rearrangement joins TRBV5-4 to TRBJ2-3; TRBD2 might be the D (6 bases). The CDR3 extends over 11 amino acids. Trimming cost V 3 bases and J 11 bases, with 10 bases left between them. Germline V lookup: CDR1 SGHNT, CDR2 YYREEE (reference sequence). The CDR3 reads CASSSGGEQYF. CDR3 nucleotides: TGTGCCAGCAGCTCCGGGGGTGAGCAGTATTTT. Full variable domain (outside the CDR3, taken from reference TRBV5-4 and TRBJ2-3): ETGVTQSPTHLIKTRGQQVTLRCSSQSGHNTVSWYQQALGQGPQFIFQYYREEENGRGNFPPRFSGLQFPNYSSELNVNALELDDSALYLCASSSGGEQYFGPGTRLTVL.

V and J are TRBV2 and TRBJ1-2; D is ambiguous. Germline CDR1 reads SNHLY; CDR2 reads FYNNEI. This CDR3 has 14 residues. The V gene lost 6 bases and the J gene lost 3 bases, with 14 bases spanning the gap. The CDR3 nucleotides are TGTGCCAGCAGCATGGGCGGAGGCTACTATGGCTACACCTTC. It codes for CASSMGGGYYGYTF. The full variable domain, rest sourced from reference TRBV2 and TRBJ1-2, is EPEVTQTPSHQVTQMGQEVILRCVPISNHLYFYWYRQILGQKVEFLVSFYNNEISEKSEIFDDQFSVERPDGSNFTLKIRSTKLEDSAMYFCASSMGGGYYGYTFGSGTRLTVV.

The rearrangement joins TRBV5-1 to TRBJ2-1; the match to TRBD1 covers 9 bases. Unmatched junction bases numbered 15, after V lost 5 bases and J lost 9 bases. CDR1 and CDR2 from the germline V gene are SGHRS and YFSETQ. This CDR3 is 16 amino acids long. The CDR3 DNA sequence: TGCGCCAGCAGACAAACACCGGGACAGGGTTATGGTGAGCAGTTCTTC. Translating gives CASRQTPGQGYGEQFF.

The V gene is TRBV4-1, the J gene TRBJ2-2; D is uncertain. The CDR3 is 15 amino acids. CDR1 MGHRA and CDR2 YSYEKL come from the germline V gene. Trimming shortened V by 0 bases and J by 6 bases, and 11 bases separated the two germline ends. CDR3 coding DNA: TGCGCCAGCAGCCAAGATTCACCCTATGCCGGGGAGCTGTTTTTT. Translation: CASSQDSPYAGELFF.

This chain connects TRBV14 to TRBJ1-1, with 9 bases lining up with TRBD1. The CDR3 is 14 amino acids. Germline CDR1 and CDR2: SGHDN and FVKESK. J was trimmed by 5 bases and V by 4 bases; bases with no gene match: 5. The CDR3 region is CASSLQGARTEAFF. The CDR3 DNA sequence: TGTGCCAGCAGCCTACAGGGGGCAAGGACTGAAGCTTTCTTT.

CDR3 sequence: CASSPRTGGAGANVLTF. As DNA, the CDR3 is TGTGCCAGCTCACCACGGACAGGGGGGGCTGGGGCCAACGTCCTGACTTTC. This chain joins TRBV18 and TRBJ2-6, with 10 nucleotides matching TRBD1. This CDR3 spans 17 amino acids. V gave up 1 base and J gave up 2 bases; unmatched junction bases: 2. Germline loops: CDR1 KGHSH, CDR2 LQKENI. Full variable domain (rest looked up from reference TRBV18 and TRBJ2-6): NAGVMQNPRHLVRRRGQEARLRCSPMKGHSHVYWYRQLPEEGLKFMVYLQKENIIDESGMPKERFSAEFPKEGPSILRIQQVVRGDSAAYFCASSPRTGGAGANVLTFGAGSRLTVL.

This clone was detected once. This chain links TRBV19 with TRBJ2-6; D not certain. Germline V gives CDR1 LNHDA, CDR2 SQIVND (reference sequence). The CDR3 loop spans 16 amino acids. V lost 1 base to trimming and J lost 0 bases, with 7 bases between them. Written as DNA, the CDR3 is TGTGCCAGTAGTATAGGTAGAATCTCTGGGGCCAACGTCCTGACTTTC. Protein product: CASSIGRISGANVLTF.

This sequence joins TRBV11-1 and TRBJ2-5, with 9 nucleotides matching TRBD2. CDR3 length: 14 amino acids. Germline V gene data show CDR1 as SGHAT and CDR2 as FQDESV (reference sequence). V lost 4 bases, J lost 5 bases, and 5 bases stayed unmatched. CDR3 DNA sequence: TGTGCCAGCAGCTCGGGACTAGCTAGGGAGACCCAGTACTTC. Protein: CASSSGLARETQYF.

The chain joins TRBV4-1 to TRBJ2-1, with TRBD2 matching 15 bases. This CDR3 has 16 amino acids. Germline assignment: CDR1 MGHRA and CDR2 YSYEKL. After removal of 4 bases from V and 7 bases from J, the junction contained 5 bases not matched to a gene. CDR3 region: CASSPIGLAGGNEQFF. CDR3 nucleotides: TGCGCCAGCAGCCCTATCGGACTAGCGGGAGGGAATGAGCAGTTCTTC.

The chain joins TRBV25-1 to TRBJ2-1; a possible D gene is TRBD2 (6 bases). The CDR3 contains 17 residues. CDR1 is MGHDK and CDR2 is SYGVNS in the germline V gene. The ends were cut back, 2 bases at V and 6 bases at J, with 20 bases in the middle. The CDR3, as DNA: TGTGCCAGCAGTGAAGAGGGACTTGGCCAAAGCTTCAATGAGCAGTTCTTC. Amino acid sequence: CASSEEGLGQSFNEQFF.

The chain couples TRBV7-9 to TRBJ2-7, with TRBD1 matching 7 bases. V shed 5 bases and J 5 bases; nucleotides not matched to a gene: 6. CDR1 is SEHNR and CDR2 is FQNEAQ in the germline V gene (reference sequence). The CDR3 totals 13 residues. The CDR3 DNA follows: TGTGCCAGCAGCATAAGGGGGCCCCACGAGCAGTACTTC. Amino acids: CASSIRGPHEQYF.

The J gene is TRBJ2-7, the V gene TRBV4-2; D is uncertain. The V end lost 0 bases, the J end lost 0 bases, and 12 bases lay between the germline ends. CDR3 length: 16 residues. CDR1 is LGHNA and CDR2 is YNFKEQ in the germline V gene. CDR3 DNA sequence: TGTGCCAGCAGCCAAGAACAGTCTAAATTCTCCTACGAGCAGTACTTC. Its translation: CASSQEQSKFSYEQYF.

The chain is built from TRBV20-1 and TRBJ2-5, with TRBD2 matching over 9 bases. In germline, CDR1 is DFQATT, CDR2 SNEGSKA (reference sequence). J was trimmed by 0 bases and V by 3 bases; bases with no gene match: 8. The CDR3 extends over 16 amino acids. CDR3 bases: TGCAGTGCTAGTTCTCCTAGCGGGACCTACCAAGAGACCCAGTACTTC. Encoded protein: CSASSPSGTYQETQYF.

The rearrangement links TRBV10-3 to TRBJ1-3; D not resolved. The V gene lost 7 bases and the J gene lost 0 bases, with 10 bases spanning the gap. The CDR3 spans 14 residues. The germline gives CDR1 ENHRY, CDR2 SYGVKD. CDR3 DNA sequence: TGTGCCATCAATCGGGGAAGCTCTGGAAACACCATATATTTT. As protein: CAINRGSSGNTIYF.

The chain carries TRBV9 and TRBJ2-7; the match to TRBD2 covers 8 bases. The germline V gene has CDR1 SGDLS and CDR2 YYNGEE. This CDR3 has 14 residues. V shed 0 bases and J 3 bases; nucleotides not matched to a gene: 2. The CDR3 DNA sequence: TGTGCCAGCAGCGTAGTCGGGAGGGACTACGAGCAGTACTTC. Amino acid sequence: CASSVVGRDYEQYF.

This clone was counted once. The chain employs TRBV12-5 and TRBJ2-2, with D possibly matching TRBD1 (6 bases). The ends were cut back, 6 bases at V and 0 bases at J, with 11 bases in the middle. Per germline, CDR1 LGHNT and CDR2 FRNRAP. The CDR3 totals 15 residues. The CDR3 nucleotides read TGTGCTAGTGGGACAACAGGGTCGAACACCGGGGAGCTGTTTTTT. Protein sequence: CASGTTGSNTGELFF.

The table lists this clone with a count of one. The V call is TRBV4-2, the J call TRBJ1-2; possibly TRBD1 for D (5 bases). The germline V gene encodes CDR1 LGHNA and CDR2 YNFKEQ. This CDR3 contains 14 residues. Deletions cut 2 bases from V and 2 bases from J, with 9 bases between. The CDR3 DNA reads TGTGCCAGCAGCCAAACGACAGCAAACTATGGCTACACCTTC. It codes for CASSQTTANYGYTF.